These 9 T cell receptor beta chains were sequenced from one sample in a study of human T cells and chemical hapten exposure. Time point given: patch test 1, 2 weeks after DPC sensitization. Documented treatment: therapeutic diphenylcyclopropenone sensitization with weekly scalp DPC. Each CDR3 protein gets one entry after TCRdb re-called the RACE reads with MiXCR. Among roughly 190,000 distinct CDR3 sequences listed, around 24% were seen once. The sample in question was whole blood, obtained in connection with sensitization to the hapten diphenylcyclopropenone (DPC). Receptors originate from a woman between 50 and 59 years old with alopecia areata. Some clones in this sample may be carry-over from other donors' samples.

This clonotype was detected a few times. The V gene is TRBV27, the J gene TRBJ1-5; D remains unclear. Germline lookup yields CDR1 MNHEY and CDR2 SMNVEV (reference sequence). This CDR3 has 15 amino acids. V shed 5 bases and J shed 6 bases, with 17 bases lying between them. This CDR3 is CASSRVGMSGQPQHF. CDR3 nucleotides: TGTGCCAGCAGTCGAGTAGGGATGAGCGGTCAGCCCCAGCATTTT.

This clonotype occurred a few times. J is TRBJ2-2 and V is TRBV9; TRBD1 is a possible D gene (5 bases). Germline V gives CDR1 SGDLS, CDR2 YYNGEE. The CDR3 consists of 17 residues. Deletions cut 0 bases from V and 4 bases from J, with 16 bases between. CDR3 in amino acids: CASSVAQWGPATGELFF. DNA of the CDR3: TGTGCCAGCAGCGTAGCGCAATGGGGCCCGGCCACCGGGGAGCTGTTTTTT.

This clonotype has just a few counts. The chain recombines TRBV18 with TRBJ1-4; perhaps TRBD1 as D (5 bases). Trimming shortened V by 6 bases and J by 7 bases, and 18 bases separated the two germline ends. In germline, CDR1 is KGHSH, CDR2 LQKENI. The CDR3 spans 15 residues. CDR3 in DNA: TGTGCCAGCTCCCCGTCTTTTGGACATGGTGAAAAACTGTTTTTT. Translation: CASSPSFGHGEKLFF.

The J gene is TRBJ2-3, the V gene TRBV10-3; 7 nucleotides match TRBD2. The V and J ends lost 6 bases and 4 bases, in that order; junction bases with no gene match: 4. The germline V gene encodes CDR1 ENHRY and CDR2 SYGVKD. The CDR3 has 13 residues. The CDR3 loop is CAIRAGEPDTQYF. CDR3 nucleotides: TGTGCCATCAGGGCGGGAGAGCCAGATACGCAGTATTTT.

In this sample, this clonotype turned up a few times. V gene TRBV12-3 or TRBV12-4 combines with J gene TRBJ2-2, with TRBD2 identical over 11 bases. Losses at the gene ends were 5 bases for V and 4 bases for J; bases not matched to a gene: 6. The CDR3 has 16 amino acids. The CDR3, as DNA: TGTGCCAGCAGTCTACTAGCGGGAGTGATCACCGGGGAGCTGTTTTTT. Amino acids: CASSLLAGVITGELFF.

The chain couples TRBV5-1 to TRBJ2-7; D is unclear. The CDR3 is 12 amino acids. Trimming took off 4 bases at V and 6 bases at J, with 11 bases between the two ends. CDR1 is SGHRS and CDR2 is YFSETQ in the germline V gene. For the CDR3, the DNA is TGCGCCAGCAGCAACTCCTGGGGCGAGCAGTACTTC. Its translation is CASSNSWGEQYF.

In this sample, this clonotype turned up a few times. This chain joins TRBV5-5 and TRBJ1-2; 8 bases are shared with TRBD1. J lost 0 bases, V lost 1 base, and 11 bases had no gene match. The length of the CDR3 is 18 residues. From germline, CDR1 is SGHKS and CDR2 YYEKEE (reference sequence). The DNA of the CDR3 is TGTGCCAGCAGCTTGAGAGCTGGGACAGGTTCTTCTAACTATGGCTACACCTTC. Translated: CASSLRAGTGSSNYGYTF.

This clonotype came up a few times. CDR3 bases: TGTGCCAGCAGCTTACTAGCGGGAGTGAACAATGAGCAGTTCTTC. Encoded protein: CASSLLAGVNNEQFF. V usage is TRBV7-2 and J usage is TRBJ2-1, with 10 bases that match TRBD2. Unmatched junction bases numbered 3, after V lost 2 bases and J lost 5 bases. The V gene's germline CDR1 is SGHTA and CDR2 FQGNSA. CDR3 length: 15 amino acids.

For this clonotype: An end of the junction differs from the germline gene, which may be a read error. The chain joins TRBV24-1 to TRBJ2-7; the match to TRBD1 covers 8 bases. The CDR3 extends over 13 amino acids. Germline-derived CDR1 and CDR2 are KGHDR and SFDVKD. In DNA form, the CDR3 reads TGTGCCTCCAGTGATTCGACAGGGGCGAAGCAGTACTTC. Translated: CASSDSTGAKQYF.